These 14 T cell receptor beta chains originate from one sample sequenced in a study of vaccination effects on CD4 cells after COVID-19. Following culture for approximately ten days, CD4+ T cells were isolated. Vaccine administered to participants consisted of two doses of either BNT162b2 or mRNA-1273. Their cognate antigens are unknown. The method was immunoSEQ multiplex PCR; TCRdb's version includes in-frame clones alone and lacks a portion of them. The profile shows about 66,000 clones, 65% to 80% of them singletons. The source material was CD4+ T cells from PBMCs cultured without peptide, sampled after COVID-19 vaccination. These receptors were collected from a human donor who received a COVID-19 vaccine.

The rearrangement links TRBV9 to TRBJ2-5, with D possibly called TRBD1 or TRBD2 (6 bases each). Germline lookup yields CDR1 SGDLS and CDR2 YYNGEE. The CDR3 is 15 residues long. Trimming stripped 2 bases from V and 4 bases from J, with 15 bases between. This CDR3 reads CASSVGGHNIETQYF. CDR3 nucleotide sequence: TGTGCCAGCAGCGTGGGGGGACATAACATAGAGACCCAGTACTTC.

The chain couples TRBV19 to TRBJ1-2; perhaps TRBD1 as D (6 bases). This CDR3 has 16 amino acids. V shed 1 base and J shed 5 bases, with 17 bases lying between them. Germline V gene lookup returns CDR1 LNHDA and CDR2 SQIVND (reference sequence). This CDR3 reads CASSIVRDRLPYGYTF. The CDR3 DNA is TGTGCCAGTAGTATAGTCCGTGACAGGCTTCCTTATGGCTACACCTTC.

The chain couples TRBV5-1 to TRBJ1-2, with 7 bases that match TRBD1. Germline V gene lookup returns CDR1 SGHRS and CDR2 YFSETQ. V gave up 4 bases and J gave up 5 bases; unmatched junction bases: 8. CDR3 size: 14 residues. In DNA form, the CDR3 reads TGCGCCAGCAGCACGACAGGGTTGGGGTATGGCTACACCTTC. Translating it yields CASSTTGLGYGYTF.

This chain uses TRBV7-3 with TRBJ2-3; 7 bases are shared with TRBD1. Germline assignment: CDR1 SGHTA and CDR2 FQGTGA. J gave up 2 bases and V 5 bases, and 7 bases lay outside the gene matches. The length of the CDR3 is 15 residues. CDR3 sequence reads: CASSPSGTVTDTQYF. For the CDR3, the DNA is TGTGCCAGCAGCCCCTCCGGGACAGTCACAGATACGCAGTATTTT. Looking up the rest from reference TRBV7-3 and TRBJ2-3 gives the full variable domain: GAGVSQTPSNKVTEKGKYVELRCDPISGHTALYWYRQSLGQGPEFLIYFQGTGAADDSGLPNDRFFAVRPEGSVSTLKIQRTERGDSAVYLCASSPSGTVTDTQYFGPGTRLTVL.

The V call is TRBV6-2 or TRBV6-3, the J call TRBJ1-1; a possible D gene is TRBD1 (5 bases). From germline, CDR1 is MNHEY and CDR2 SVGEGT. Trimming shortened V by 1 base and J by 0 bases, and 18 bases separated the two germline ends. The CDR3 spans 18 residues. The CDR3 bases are TGTGCCAGCAGTTACTACCATTCCCCGGGACTCATGAACACTGAAGCTTTCTTT. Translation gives CASSYYHSPGLMNTEAFF.

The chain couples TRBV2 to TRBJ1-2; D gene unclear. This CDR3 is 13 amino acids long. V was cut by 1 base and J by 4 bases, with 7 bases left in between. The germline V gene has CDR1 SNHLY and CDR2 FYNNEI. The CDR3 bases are TGTGCCAGCAGTGAAGGGTTGGCCTATGGCTACACCTTC. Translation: CASSEGLAYGYTF. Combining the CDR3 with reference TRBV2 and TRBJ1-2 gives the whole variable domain EPEVTQTPSHQVTQMGQEVILRCVPISNHLYFYWYRQILGQKVEFLVSFYNNEISEKSEIFDDQFSVERPDGSNFTLKIRSTKLEDSAMYFCASSEGLAYGYTFGSGTRLTVV.

Here the CDR3 reads CASSEDRVRGNEQFF. The CDR3 coding sequence is TGTGCCAGCAGTGAAGATCGGGTTCGGGGTAATGAGCAGTTCTTC. The chain joins TRBV6-1 to TRBJ2-1, with D possibly TRBD2 on 5 matching bases. Germline values: CDR1 MNHNS, CDR2 SASEGT. The CDR3 runs to 15 residues. V lost 1 base and J 7 bases, leaving 14 bases between the germline ends.

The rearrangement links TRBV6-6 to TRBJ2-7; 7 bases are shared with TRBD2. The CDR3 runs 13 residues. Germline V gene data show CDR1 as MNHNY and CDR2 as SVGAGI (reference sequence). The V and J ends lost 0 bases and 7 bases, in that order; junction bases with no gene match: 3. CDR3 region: CASSYSSGGEQYV. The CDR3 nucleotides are TGTGCCAGCAGTTACTCCTCGGGGGGAGAGCAGTACGTC.

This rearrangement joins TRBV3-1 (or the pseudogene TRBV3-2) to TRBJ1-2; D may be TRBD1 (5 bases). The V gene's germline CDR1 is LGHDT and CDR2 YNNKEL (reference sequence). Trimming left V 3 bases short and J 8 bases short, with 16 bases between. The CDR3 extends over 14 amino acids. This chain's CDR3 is CASSHTRLGGGYTF. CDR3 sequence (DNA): TGTGCCAGCAGCCATACGAGGTTGGGGGGGGGCTACACCTTC.

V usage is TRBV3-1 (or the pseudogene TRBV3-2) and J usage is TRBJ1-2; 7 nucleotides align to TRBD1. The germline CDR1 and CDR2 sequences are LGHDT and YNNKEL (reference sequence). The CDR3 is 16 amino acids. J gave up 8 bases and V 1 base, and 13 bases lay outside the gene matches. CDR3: CASSQVPLVQGNGYTF. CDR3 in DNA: TGTGCCAGCAGCCAAGTGCCCCTCGTACAGGGGAACGGCTACACCTTC.

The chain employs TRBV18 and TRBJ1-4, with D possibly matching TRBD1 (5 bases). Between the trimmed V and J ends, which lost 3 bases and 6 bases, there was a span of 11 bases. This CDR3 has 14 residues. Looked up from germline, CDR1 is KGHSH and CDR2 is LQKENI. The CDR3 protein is CASSPGLGDEKLFF. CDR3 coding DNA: TGTGCCAGCTCACCGGGTTTAGGGGATGAAAAACTGTTTTTT.

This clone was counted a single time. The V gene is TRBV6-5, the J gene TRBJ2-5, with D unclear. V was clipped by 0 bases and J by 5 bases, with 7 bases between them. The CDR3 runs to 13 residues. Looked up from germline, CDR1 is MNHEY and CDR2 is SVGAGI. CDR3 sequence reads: CASSYSGLETQYF. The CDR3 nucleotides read TGTGCCAGCAGTTACTCCGGGCTCGAGACCCAGTACTTC.

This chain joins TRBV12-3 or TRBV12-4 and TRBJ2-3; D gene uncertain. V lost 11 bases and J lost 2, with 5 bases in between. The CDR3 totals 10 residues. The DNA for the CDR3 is TGTGCCGTGTACACAGATACGCAGTATTTT. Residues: CAVYTDTQYF.

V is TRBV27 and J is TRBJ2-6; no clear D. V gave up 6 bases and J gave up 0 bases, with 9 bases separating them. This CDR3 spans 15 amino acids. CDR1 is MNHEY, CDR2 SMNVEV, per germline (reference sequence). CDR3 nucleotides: TGTGCCAGCAGCAAAAGCAGCTCTGGGGCCAACGTCCTGACTTTC. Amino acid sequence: CASSKSSSGANVLTF. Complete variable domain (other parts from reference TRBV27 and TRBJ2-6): EAQVTQNPRYLITVTGKKLTVTCSQNMNHEYMSWYRQDPGLGLRQIYYSMNVEVTDKGDVPEGYKVSRKEKRNFPLILESPSPNQTSLYFCASSKSSSGANVLTFGAGSRLTVL.